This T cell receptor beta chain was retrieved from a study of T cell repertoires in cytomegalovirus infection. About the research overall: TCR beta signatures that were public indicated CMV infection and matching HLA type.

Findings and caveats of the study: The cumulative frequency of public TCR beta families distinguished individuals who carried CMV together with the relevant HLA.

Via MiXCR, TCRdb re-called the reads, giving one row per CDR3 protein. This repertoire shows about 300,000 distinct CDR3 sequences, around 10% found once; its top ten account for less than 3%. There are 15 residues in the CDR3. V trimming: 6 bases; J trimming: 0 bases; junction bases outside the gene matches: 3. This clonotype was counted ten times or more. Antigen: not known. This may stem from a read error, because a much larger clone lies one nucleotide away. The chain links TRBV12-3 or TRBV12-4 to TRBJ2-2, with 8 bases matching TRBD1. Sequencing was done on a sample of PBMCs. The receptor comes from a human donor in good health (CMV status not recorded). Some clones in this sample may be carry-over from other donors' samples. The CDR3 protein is CASRRTGTNTGELFF. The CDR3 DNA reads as TGTGCCAGCAGACGGACAGGGACGAACACCGGGGAGCTGTTTTTT.